The next 11 T cell receptor beta chains were all read from a single sample in a study of cytomegalovirus exposure and HLA in healthy donors. The PCR made use of 60 Vbeta and 13 Jbeta primers. The protocol was immunoSEQ multiplex PCR, while the TCRdb copy is restricted to in-frame clones and leaves out a portion. Of 150,000 to 200,000 clones in the sample, about 75% were seen once. Input material: PBMCs. The receptors originated from a man younger than 35 in good health and CMV-seropositive.

This sequence joins TRBV12-2 and TRBJ2-3; the table's D gene call, TRBD2, was not cross checked with the DNA. TRBV12-2 corresponds to a pseudogene. This CDR3 has 19 amino acids. CDR3 protein: CASRLVFFSGRRGTDTQYF. The CDR3 nucleotides are TGTGCAAGTCGCTTAGTCTTTTTTAGCGGGAGACGGGGGACAGATACGCAGTATTTT.

In its sample, this clone was seen a few times. This chain uses TRBV2 with TRBJ1-4, with TRBD1 matching over 7 bases. The CDR3 loop spans 16 amino acids. The J segment lost 10 bases and the V segment lost 2 bases, leaving 13 bases of the junction unmatched. Per the germline V gene, CDR1 is SNHLY and CDR2 is FYNNEI. For the CDR3, the DNA is TGTGCCAGCAGTGAAAGGGACAGCCAGGCACGGGGAAAACTGTTTTTT. It codes for CASSERDSQARGKLFF.

The rearrangement links TRBV2 to TRBJ2-3; 9 bases match TRBD1. Germline V CDR1 and CDR2: SNHLY, FYNNEI. This CDR3 has 14 residues. V shed 6 bases and J 1 base; nucleotides not matched to a gene: 2. Written as DNA, the CDR3 is TGTGCCAGCAGGGACAGGGGCGGCACAGATACGCAGTATTTT. It encodes CASRDRGGTDTQYF. Based on the CDR3 plus reference TRBV2 and TRBJ2-3, the full variable domain is EPEVTQTPSHQVTQMGQEVILRCVPISNHLYFYWYRQILGQKVEFLVSFYNNEISEKSEIFDDQFSVERPDGSNFTLKIRSTKLEDSAMYFCASRDRGGTDTQYFGPGTRLTVL.

The J gene is TRBJ1-4, the V gene TRBV20-1, with D possibly being TRBD1 (5 bases). CDR1 is DFQATT and CDR2 is SNEGSKA in the germline V gene (reference sequence). V was shortened by 5 bases and J by 8 bases, with 9 bases between the two germline ends. The CDR3 length is 11 residues. CDR3 sequence reads: CSAGKGEKLFF. The CDR3 DNA sequence: TGCAGTGCTGGGAAGGGGGAAAAACTGTTTTTT.

The V call is TRBV13, the J call TRBJ1-2; 8 nucleotides line up with TRBD1. V lost 4 bases to trimming and J lost 4 bases; unmatched junction nucleotides: 5. This CDR3 is built from 14 residues. Germline loops: CDR1 PRHDT, CDR2 FYEKMQ (reference sequence). In DNA, the CDR3 is TGTGCCAGCAGCTCAGACAGGGGTTTCTATGGCTACACCTTC. As protein: CASSSDRGFYGYTF.

J is TRBJ2-1 and V is TRBV7-9, with TRBD1 as a possible D gene (6 bases). The V end was cut by 3 bases, the J end by 0 bases, with 9 bases between. The CDR3 has 15 amino acids. Per germline, CDR1 SEHNR and CDR2 FQNEAQ (reference sequence). As DNA, the CDR3 is TGTGCCAGCAGCTTTAGAGGGGGCTCCTACAATGAGCAGTTCTTC. Translated: CASSFRGGSYNEQFF.

In its sample, this clone was seen once. The chain is built from TRBV19 and TRBJ2-5, with D possibly being TRBD2 (6 bases). Germline loops: CDR1 LNHDA, CDR2 SQIVND (reference sequence). The V and J ends lost 8 bases and 4 bases respectively, with 20 bases between them. CDR3 length equals 15 residues. This CDR3 is CASRKRLVSGETQYF. CDR3 DNA sequence: TGTGCCAGTCGCAAAAGACTAGTGAGTGGAGAGACCCAGTACTTC.

This chain links TRBV5-1 with TRBJ2-7; the D gene is possibly TRBD2 (5 bases). This CDR3 region has 14 residues. Trimming shortened V by 4 bases and J by 5 bases, and 16 bases separated the two germline ends. The germline gives CDR1 SGHRS, CDR2 YFSETQ. Here the CDR3 DNA reads TGCGCCAGCAGCCAGCTAGCTATCCGGCACGAGCAGTACTTC. It is translated as CASSQLAIRHEQYF.

This chain joins TRBV4-1 and TRBJ2-2; the match to TRBD2 covers 11 bases. Germline CDR1 and CDR2: MGHRA and YSYEKL. The length of the CDR3 is 18 residues. Trimming at V came to 2 bases and at J to 6 bases, leaving 11 bases not matched to a gene. CDR3 protein: CASSQNPIAGGLSGELFF. In DNA, the CDR3 is TGCGCCAGCAGCCAAAACCCTATAGCGGGAGGGCTTTCCGGGGAGCTGTTTTTT.

The rearrangement uses TRBV5-1 and TRBJ1-1; D gene uncertain. This CDR3 has 14 amino acids. Germline CDR1 is SGHRS and CDR2 is YFSETQ. V lost 4 bases and J lost 7, with 17 bases in between. The CDR3 DNA follows: TGCGCCAGCAGCCCCGATGGATTGCGGATTGAAGCTTTCTTT. It is translated as CASSPDGLRIEAFF.

The J gene is TRBJ1-2, the V gene TRBV28, with 7 bases lining up with TRBD1. Germline V gene data show CDR1 as MDHEN and CDR2 as SYDVKM. This CDR3 is 13 amino acids long. V trimming: 2 bases; J trimming: 7 bases; junction bases outside the gene matches: 4. The CDR3 protein is CASSLGKGAGYTF. CDR3 DNA: TGTGCCAGCAGTTTAGGGAAGGGGGCTGGCTACACCTTC.